The T cell receptor (beta chain) under discussion was sequenced for a study of T cells in Graves' hyperthyroidism and ophthalmopathy. Researchers took RNA transcripts and amplified the TCR beta CDR3 regions from them. In the first-round RT-PCR of the TCR CDR3, the HTBI primer set was used. TCRdb itself ran the multiplex PCR reads through MiXCR, one entry per CDR3 protein. The sample gives about 160,000 distinct CDR3 sequences, about 9.4% of which show up once; roughly 23% is in the top ten. The CDR3 has 18 residues. Germline V gene data show CDR1 as LGHDT and CDR2 as YNNKEL (reference sequence). Trimming took off 4 bases at V and 2 bases at J, with 22 bases between the two ends.

The receptor comes from a woman aged 18-35 years with Graves' hyperthyroidism that later progressed to Graves' ophthalmopathy. The sequencing sample was made of blood. The chain is built from TRBV3-1 and TRBJ2-3; tentative D call: TRBD2 (6 bases). Here the CDR3 reads CASSLKLAAHGYTDTQYF. The CDR3 bases are TGTGCCAGCAGCCTGAAATTAGCGGCACACGGGTACACAGATACGCAGTATTTT.